This TCR beta chain was retrieved from a study of blood T cell repertoires in COVID-19. Germline V gives CDR1 LNHDA, CDR2 SQIVND (reference sequence). The CDR3 runs to 18 residues. V lost 7 bases, J lost 3 bases, and 27 bases lay in between. TCRdb keeps only in-frame clones here, not all; method: immunoSEQ multiplex PCR. The table has some 270,000 clones, 80% to 90% seen once. Sequencing was done on a sample of peripheral blood. The receptor comes from a woman in her seventies with acute or convalescent COVID-19. The chain combines TRBV19 with TRBJ1-2, with D possibly matching TRBD1 (6 bases). The CDR3 DNA reads as TGTGCCAGTACGGTCCGAGCGTCTTGGACAGACTGGGACTATGGCTACACCTTC. This gives the protein CASTVRASWTDWDYGYTF.